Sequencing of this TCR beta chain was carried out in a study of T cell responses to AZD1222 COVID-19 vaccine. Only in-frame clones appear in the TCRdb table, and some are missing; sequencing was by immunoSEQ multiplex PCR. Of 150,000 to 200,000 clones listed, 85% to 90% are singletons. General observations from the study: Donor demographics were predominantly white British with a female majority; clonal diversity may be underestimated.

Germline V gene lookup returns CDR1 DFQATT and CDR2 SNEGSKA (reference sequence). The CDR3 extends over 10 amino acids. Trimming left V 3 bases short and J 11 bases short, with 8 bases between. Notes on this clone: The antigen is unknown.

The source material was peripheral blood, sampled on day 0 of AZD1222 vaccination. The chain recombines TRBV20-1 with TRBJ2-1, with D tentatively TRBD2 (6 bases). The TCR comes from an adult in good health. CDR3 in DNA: TGCAGTGCTAGCCGGGAGCAGCAGTTCTTC. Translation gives CSASREQQFF.